The 18 T cell receptor beta chains presented below share a single source sample, sequenced in a study of blood T cell repertoires in COVID-19. Profiling relied on immunoSEQ multiplex PCR, and the TCRdb table lists in-frame clones only, not all of them. This table holds some 52,000 clones, about 90% found once. The sample taken for sequencing was peripheral blood. These receptors came from a human donor with active COVID-19. The donor label of this sample is uncertain.

The chain has TRBV5-1 and TRBJ2-6; a weak D match, TRBD1 (6 bases). There are 15 residues in the CDR3. The germline V gene encodes CDR1 SGHRS and CDR2 YFSETQ. V was shortened by 2 bases and J by 2 bases, with 8 bases between the two germline ends. The CDR3, as DNA: TGCGCCAGCAGCTTCAGGGGAACTGGGGCCAACGTCCTGACTTTC. This sequence encodes CASSFRGTGANVLTF.

V gene TRBV6-5 combines with J gene TRBJ1-6; perhaps TRBD1 as D (5 bases). V lost 4 bases, J lost 10 bases, and 14 bases lay in between. Per germline, CDR1 MNHEY and CDR2 SVGAGI. The CDR3 totals 14 residues. CDR3 protein: CASSFGRAYSPLHF. The CDR3 DNA is TGTGCCAGCAGTTTTGGCAGGGCTTACTCACCCCTCCACTTT.

The chain joins TRBV18 to TRBJ2-2; weak D call: TRBD1 (5 bases). Germline CDR1 is KGHSH and CDR2 is LQKENI. The V and J ends lost 6 bases and 8 bases respectively, with 13 bases between them. This CDR3 is built from 13 residues. CDR3 protein: CASSIQDMGELFF. CDR3 nucleotides: TGTGCCAGCTCTATACAGGACATGGGGGAGCTGTTTTTT.

The chain links TRBV4-3 to TRBJ1-2, with D hard to call. The CDR3 consists of 15 residues. Per germline, CDR1 LGHNA and CDR2 YSLEER. V lost 2 bases and J lost 2, with 12 bases in between. CDR3 sequence reads: CASSQNYPGNYGYTF. The DNA of the CDR3 is TGCGCCAGCAGCCAAAATTATCCGGGAAACTATGGCTACACCTTC.

V usage is TRBV7-3 and J usage is TRBJ1-6; 8 nucleotides match TRBD1. The CDR3 is 15 residues long. Per germline, CDR1 SGHTA and CDR2 FQGTGA. The V segment lost 5 bases and the J segment 5 bases; nucleotides outside the gene matches: 5. Written as DNA, the CDR3 is TGTGCCAGCAGCGCACAGGGGGGGAATAATTCACCCCTCCACTTT. Protein sequence: CASSAQGGNNSPLHF.

This clone appeared once. The chain is built from TRBV6-2 or TRBV6-3 and TRBJ2-4; D is perhaps TRBD2 (6 bases). Trimming removed 2 bases at V and 0 bases at J, with 14 bases between. The CDR3 spans 17 residues. In germline, CDR1 is MNHEY, CDR2 SVGEGT. The DNA for the CDR3 is TGTGCCAGCAGTTACGGCAGGGACTGGATAGCCAAAAACATTCAGTACTTC. This codes for CASSYGRDWIAKNIQYF.

The rearrangement uses TRBV3-1 (or the pseudogene TRBV3-2) and TRBJ1-1; a possible D gene is TRBD1 (5 bases). Trimming took 5 bases from V and 1 from J, leaving 11 bases between them. The CDR3 length is 14 residues. CDR1 is LGHDT, CDR2 YNNKEL, per germline (reference sequence). CDR3 sequence: CASSTLTANTEAFF. Here the CDR3 DNA reads TGTGCCAGCAGCACCCTGACAGCGAACACTGAAGCTTTCTTT.

The count of this clone is one. The V gene is TRBV6-5, the J gene TRBJ1-2; 11 bases are shared with TRBD1. Germline loops: CDR1 MNHEY, CDR2 SVGAGI. With V trimmed by 2 bases and J by 12 bases, 8 bases remained unmatched. This CDR3 has 14 amino acids. The CDR3 DNA is TGTGCCAGCAGTTACACCGGACAGGGGGCGCAGGACACCTTC. As protein: CASSYTGQGAQDTF.

The V and J genes are TRBV6-2 or TRBV6-3 and TRBJ2-5; 7 bases agree with TRBD2. J gave up 7 bases and V 0 bases, and 5 bases lay outside the gene matches. The germline V gene encodes CDR1 MNHEY and CDR2 SVGEGT. The length of the CDR3 is 14 residues. This chain's CDR3 is CASSYSRVAGTQYF. The CDR3 DNA reads as TGTGCCAGCAGTTACTCCAGGGTAGCGGGGACCCAGTACTTC.

The chain uses TRBV2 and TRBJ2-5; 15 nucleotides match TRBD2. Trimming cost V 3 bases and J 5 bases; bases outside gene matches: 10. The CDR3 has 18 residues. In germline, CDR1 is SNHLY, CDR2 FYNNEI. The CDR3 DNA is TGTGCCAGCAGTGACCCGGGACTAGCGGGGGGAAGTAGGGAGACCCAGTACTTC. Its translation is CASSDPGLAGGSRETQYF.

This chain connects TRBV6-6 to TRBJ1-2, with D possibly being TRBD1 (5 bases). The germline V and J ends were trimmed by 6 bases and 2 bases, with 7 bases remaining between them. The CDR3 has 12 residues. The germline V gene has CDR1 MNHNY and CDR2 SVGAGI (reference sequence). The CDR3 region is CASSRGNYGYTF. The CDR3 DNA reads as TGTGCCAGCAGCCGGGGGAACTATGGCTACACCTTC.

This CDR3 reads CASSPRGSGTGELFF. In DNA form, the CDR3 reads TGTGCCAGCAGCCCGCGGGGATCGGGGACCGGGGAGCTGTTTTTT. The chain uses TRBV11-3 and TRBJ2-2, with TRBD2 as a possible D gene (6 bases). Germline CDR1 reads SGHNT; CDR2 reads YENEEA. V was shortened by 5 bases and J by 5 bases, with 15 bases between the two germline ends. CDR3 length: 15 residues.

The chain is built from TRBV5-8 and TRBJ1-1; 10 bases map to TRBD1. Germline-derived CDR1 and CDR2 are SGHTS and YDEGEE. V lost 5 bases and J lost 4; bases outside the gene matches: 5. This CDR3 has 14 residues. The DNA for the CDR3 is TGTGCCAGCAGACTGAGGACAGGGGGCACTGAAGCTTTCTTT. It encodes CASRLRTGGTEAFF.

The CDR3 spells CASGKGLADYNEQFF. CDR3 DNA sequence: TGTGCTAGTGGCAAGGGACTAGCGGATTACAATGAGCAGTTCTTC. The rearrangement links TRBV12-5 to TRBJ2-1, with 11 bases matching TRBD2. The CDR3 has 15 residues. Germline values: CDR1 LGHNT, CDR2 FRNRAP. V trimming: 6 bases; J trimming: 4 bases; junction bases outside the gene matches: 5.

The genes are TRBV6-6 and TRBJ1-1, with 12 positions matching TRBD1. The CDR3 totals 15 residues. V shed 0 bases and J 5 bases; nucleotides not matched to a gene: 1. Germline CDR1 reads MNHNY; CDR2 reads SVGAGI (reference sequence). DNA of the CDR3: TGTGCCAGCAGTTACTCGGGACAGGGGGCGACTGAAGCTTTCTTT. Amino acids: CASSYSGQGATEAFF.

The chain carries TRBV19 and TRBJ1-1; 7 bases fit TRBD1. CDR1 and CDR2 from the germline V gene are LNHDA and SQIVND (reference sequence). The CDR3 is 14 residues long. The trim removed 4 bases at V and 5 bases at J, leaving 7 bases unmatched. Here the CDR3 reads CASSKRTGGTEAFF. CDR3 in DNA: TGTGCCAGTAGTAAGAGGACAGGTGGTACTGAAGCTTTCTTT.

The chain uses TRBV7-2 and TRBJ2-1; 7 bases match TRBD2. The CDR3 covers 11 residues. V shed 5 bases and J 10 bases; nucleotides not matched to a gene: 2. Germline V gene sequence: CDR1 SGHTA, CDR2 FQGNSA. Here the CDR3 DNA reads TGTGCCAGCAGCCGGGGAGGGGAGCAGTTCTTC. This translates into CASSRGGEQFF. The variable domain in full, with the rest retrieved from reference TRBV7-2 and TRBJ2-1, is GAGVSQSPSNKVTEKGKDVELRCDPISGHTALYWYRQSLGQGLEFLIYFQGNSAPDKSGLPSDRFSAERTGGSVSTLTIQRTQQEDSAVYLCASSRGGEQFFGPGTRLTVL.

This clone occurred a few times. The rearrangement links TRBV23-1 to TRBJ2-7, with 9 bases that match TRBD1. TRBV23-1 falls under the ORF class, with uncertain function. The CDR3 sequence is 20 residues long. The trim removed 4 bases at V and 6 bases at J, leaving 25 bases unmatched. This CDR3 reads CASSRKSLQGARANLIEQYF. As DNA, the CDR3 is TGCGCCAGCAGTCGAAAATCCTTACAGGGGGCGCGGGCTAATCTTATCGAGCAGTACTTC.